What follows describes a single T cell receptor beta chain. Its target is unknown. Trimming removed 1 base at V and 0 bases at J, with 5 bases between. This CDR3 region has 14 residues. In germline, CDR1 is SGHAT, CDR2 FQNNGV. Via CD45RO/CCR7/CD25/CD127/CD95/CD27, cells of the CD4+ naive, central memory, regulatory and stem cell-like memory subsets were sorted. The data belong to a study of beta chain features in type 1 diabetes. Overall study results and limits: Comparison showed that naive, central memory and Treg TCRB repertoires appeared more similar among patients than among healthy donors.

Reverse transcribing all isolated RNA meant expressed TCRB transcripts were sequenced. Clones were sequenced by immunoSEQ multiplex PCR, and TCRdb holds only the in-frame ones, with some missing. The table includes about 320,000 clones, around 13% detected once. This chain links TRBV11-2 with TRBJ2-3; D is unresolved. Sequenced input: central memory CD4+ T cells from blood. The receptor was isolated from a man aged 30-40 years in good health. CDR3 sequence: CASSLVLSTDTQYF. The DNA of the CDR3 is TGTGCCAGCAGCTTAGTACTTAGCACAGATACGCAGTATTTT. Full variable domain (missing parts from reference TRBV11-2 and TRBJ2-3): EAGVAQSPRYKIIEKRQSVAFWCNPISGHATLYWYQQILGQGPKLLIQFQNNGVVDDSQLPKDRFSAERLKGVDSTLKIQPAKLEDSAVYLCASSLVLSTDTQYFGPGTRLTVL.